The 30 T cell receptor beta chains in this list originate from one sample, sequenced in a study of response to subunit inactivated influenza vaccine. Each CDR3 protein is one row after TCRdb ran MiXCR on the RT-PCR reads. The repertoire consists of around 850,000 distinct CDR3 sequences, with 18% occurring once and the leading ten covering approximately 11%. The source was PBMCs from blood, collected 4 to 6 days after vaccination. Receptors were obtained from a man aged 50 or older who received an inactivated influenza vaccine.

The chain joins TRBV6-1 to TRBJ1-2, with D possibly TRBD1 on 6 matching bases. V was cut by 6 bases and J by 5 bases, with 13 bases left in between. The CDR3 is made up of 13 amino acids. Looked up from germline, CDR1 is MNHNS and CDR2 is SASEGT. The CDR3 spells CASSADRPYGYTF. In DNA, the CDR3 is TGTGCCAGCAGCGCAGACAGGCCGTATGGCTACACCTTC.

This clonotype was counted only a few times. The chain employs TRBV4-3 and TRBJ2-7, with 9 bases matching TRBD2. CDR3 length: 14 residues. With V trimmed by 8 bases and J by 3 bases, 8 bases remained unmatched. Germline V CDR1 and CDR2: LGHNA, YSLEER. CDR3 amino acids: CASGTISGSYEQYF. CDR3 sequence (DNA): TGCGCCAGCGGTACTATTAGCGGGAGCTACGAGCAGTACTTC.

The gene calls are TRBV28 and TRBJ2-3, with unresolved D. Germline V lookup: CDR1 MDHEN, CDR2 SYDVKM. V shed 10 bases and J shed 4 bases, with 21 bases lying between them. The CDR3 spans 15 residues. The CDR3 spells CATVSEQAAPDTQYF. CDR3 coding DNA: TGTGCCACCGTCTCTGAACAAGCTGCCCCAGATACGCAGTATTTT.

This clonotype was detected only a few times. The gene calls are TRBV20-1 and TRBJ2-7; D not resolved. CDR1 and CDR2 from the germline V gene are DFQATT and SNEGSKA (reference sequence). The CDR3 totals 13 residues. Trimming cost V 4 bases and J 6 bases, with 16 bases left between them. This CDR3 reads CSAKSAGVSEQYF. CDR3 DNA: TGCAGTGCTAAGAGTGCAGGAGTCAGCGAGCAGTACTTC.

This chain connects TRBV7-2 to TRBJ2-3, with 7 bases aligning to TRBD1. CDR3 length: 16 amino acids. V dropped 5 bases and J dropped 3; count of bases not matched to a gene: 11. Germline values: CDR1 SGHTA, CDR2 FQGNSA. CDR3 region: CASSPMRGGGTDTQYF. The CDR3 DNA reads TGTGCCAGCAGCCCGATGCGAGGGGGCGGGACAGATACGCAGTATTTT.

In the case of this clonotype: At one end, the junction sequence differs from germline, possibly due to a read error. V gene TRBV20-1 combines with J gene TRBJ2-7, with 15 bases fitting TRBD2. This CDR3 is built from 16 residues. Germline loops: CDR1 DFQATT, CDR2 SNEGSKA (reference sequence). CDR3 sequence (DNA): TGCAGTGCTAGCGGACTAGCGGGAGGGCCCTCCCACGAGCAGTACTTC. The encoded protein is CSASGLAGGPSHEQYF.

There are a few counts of this clonotype. The gene calls are TRBV20-1 and TRBJ1-6, with 8 bases identical to TRBD1. This CDR3 comprises 11 residues. Germline V gene sequence: CDR1 DFQATT, CDR2 SNEGSKA (reference sequence). Trimming removed 4 bases from V and 13 bases from J; junction bases left unmatched: 3. CDR3 in amino acids: CSAKTGAPLHF. CDR3 coding DNA: TGCAGTGCTAAGACAGGGGCTCCCCTCCACTTT.

This clonotype was observed a handful of times. The chain couples TRBV6-1 to TRBJ2-5, with TRBD1 matching over 10 bases. Germline CDR1 reads MNHNS; CDR2 reads SASEGT. V gave up 6 bases and J gave up 0 bases; unmatched junction bases: 7. This CDR3 has 16 residues. The CDR3 nucleotides read TGTGCCAGCAGCCCCGGACAGGGGGGGGACCAAGAGACCCAGTACTTC. Translating gives CASSPGQGGDQETQYF.

This clonotype was detected many times. The chain employs TRBV29-1 and TRBJ2-7, with D possibly TRBD2 on 6 matching bases. Germline CDR1 is SQVTM and CDR2 is ANQGSEA. V was pared by 6 bases and J by 3 bases, with 15 bases between. The CDR3 extends over 13 amino acids. The CDR3 loop is CSVRSGRDYEQYF. The CDR3 bases are TGCAGCGTACGCTCAGGGCGGGACTACGAGCAGTACTTC.

This clonotype has only one observation. The chain uses TRBV27 and TRBJ1-6; D unclear. The CDR3 is 14 residues long. Germline V gives CDR1 MNHEY, CDR2 SMNVEV (reference sequence). Trimming removed 5 bases at V and 4 bases at J, with 9 bases between. Here the CDR3 reads CASSVRTYNSPLHF. CDR3 bases: TGTGCCAGCAGTGTACGGACTTATAATTCACCCCTCCACTTT.

This clonotype was observed a handful of times. The chain employs TRBV20-1 and TRBJ2-1, with TRBD2 matching over 15 bases. The V and J ends lost 5 bases and 9 bases, in that order; junction bases with no gene match: 14. Germline assignment: CDR1 DFQATT and CDR2 SNEGSKA (reference sequence). The CDR3 totals 17 residues. The CDR3 protein is CSAPRTSGRVRVGEQFF. CDR3 sequence (DNA): TGCAGTGCTCCCAGGACTAGCGGGAGGGTAAGGGTGGGTGAGCAGTTCTTC.

In this sample, this clonotype turned up a few times. The chain is built from TRBV29-1 and TRBJ2-3, with 9 bases matching TRBD1. With 4 bases clipped from V and 5 bases from J, the junction kept 7 bases outside the gene matches. CDR1 is SQVTM and CDR2 is ANQGSEA in the germline V gene. The CDR3 is 14 residues long. In DNA, the CDR3 is TGCAGCGTTGCTTCGGGACAGGGATTAGATACGCAGTATTTT. Protein sequence: CSVASGQGLDTQYF.

Only a few counts were recorded for this clonotype. The chain joins TRBV20-1 to TRBJ2-3; D unresolved. CDR3 length equals 14 residues. Germline V gene sequence: CDR1 DFQATT, CDR2 SNEGSKA (reference sequence). Between the trimmed V and J ends, which lost 3 bases and 5 bases, there was a span of 15 bases. The CDR3, as DNA: TGCAGTGCTAGCCGGCAGGCCCGCCAAGATACGCAGTATTTT. Translated: CSASRQARQDTQYF.

This clonotype has only a few counts. The rearrangement links TRBV20-1 to TRBJ2-2, with 8 bases lining up with TRBD1. The CDR3 length is 14 residues. Trimming took 3 bases from V and 4 from J; bases not matched to a gene: 4. The germline V gene encodes CDR1 DFQATT and CDR2 SNEGSKA (reference sequence). The CDR3 bases are TGCAGTGCTAGGACAGGGGTCGGCACCGGGGAGCTGTTTTTT. This codes for CSARTGVGTGELFF.

This clonotype was counted between two and nine times. The CDR3 region is CAINEGAGGGEQYF. The CDR3 DNA follows: TGTGCCATCAACGAGGGAGCGGGAGGGGGCGAGCAGTACTTC. The rearrangement links TRBV10-3 to TRBJ2-7, with TRBD2 matching 10 bases. The CDR3 is 14 residues long. CDR1 ENHRY and CDR2 SYGVKD come from the germline V gene. The J segment lost 6 bases and the V segment lost 7 bases, leaving 9 bases of the junction unmatched.

The chain recombines TRBV12-3 or TRBV12-4 with TRBJ1-6; no firm D call. V lost 3 bases, J lost 9 bases, and 12 bases lay in between. This CDR3 comprises 14 residues. The CDR3 reads CASSLRGFGSPLHF. In DNA form, the CDR3 reads TGTGCCAGCAGTTTGCGAGGTTTTGGTTCACCCCTCCACTTT.

The chain combines TRBV7-2 with TRBJ2-1; the D gene could be TRBD1 or TRBD2 (5 bases each). CDR1 is SGHTA and CDR2 is FQGNSA in the germline V gene. The CDR3 spans 14 residues. Trimming took off 5 bases at V and 4 bases at J, with 12 bases between the two ends. CDR3 protein: CASSVGPAYNEQFF. CDR3 in DNA: TGTGCCAGCAGCGTGGGACCAGCATACAATGAGCAGTTCTTC.

The chain joins TRBV12-3 or TRBV12-4 to TRBJ2-1; the match to TRBD1 covers 8 bases. There are 14 residues in the CDR3. J lost 12 bases, V lost 1 base, and 8 bases had no gene match. CDR3 DNA sequence: TGTGCCAGCAGTTTAGGGGACAGGAGGGGAGGGCAGTTCTTC. Translation: CASSLGDRRGGQFF.

The chain employs TRBV15 and TRBJ1-3; D is undetermined. Germline CDR1 and CDR2: LNHNV and YYDKDF (reference sequence). The CDR3 extends over 16 amino acids. The ends were cut back, 2 bases at V and 2 bases at J, with 13 bases in the middle. The CDR3 DNA reads TGTGCCACCAGCAGACCACCGGGATCGCCTGGAAACACCATATATTTT. It specifies CATSRPPGSPGNTIYF.

The chain carries TRBV6-2 or TRBV6-3 and TRBJ1-1; D may be TRBD1 (6 bases). This CDR3 contains 14 residues. Trimming removed 6 bases from V and 3 bases from J, with 14 bases in between. From germline, CDR1 is MNHEY and CDR2 SVGEGT. The CDR3 coding sequence is TGTGCCAGCAGGGCGCTCGCAGGGGACACTGAAGCTTTCTTT. It codes for CASRALAGDTEAFF.

This clonotype was counted at least ten times. This sequence joins TRBV29-1 and TRBJ2-1; 15 nucleotides align to TRBD2. This CDR3 is built from 16 residues. V gave up 7 bases and J gave up 9 bases; unmatched junction bases: 13. The germline CDR1 and CDR2 sequences are SQVTM and ANQGSEA. The CDR3 region is CSAPLGLAGGPGEQFF. CDR3 in DNA: TGCAGCGCGCCCCTGGGACTAGCGGGAGGCCCTGGTGAGCAGTTCTTC.

V is TRBV29-1 and J is TRBJ2-2, with D tentatively TRBD1 (5 bases). Germline assignment: CDR1 SQVTM and CDR2 ANQGSEA. The V end was cut by 4 bases, the J end by 3 bases, with 18 bases between. The CDR3 runs 16 residues. CDR3 sequence: CSVAAVGREDTGELFF. The DNA for the CDR3 is TGCAGCGTTGCGGCGGTGGGCAGGGAAGACACCGGGGAGCTGTTTTTT.

The table lists this clonotype with a few counts. The V and J genes are TRBV12-3 or TRBV12-4 and TRBJ2-4; 9 bases match TRBD2. This CDR3 is 14 amino acids long. Trimming removed 6 bases from V and 3 bases from J; junction bases left unmatched: 3. In DNA form, the CDR3 reads TGTGCCAGCAGGATGACTAGCGGCAAAAACATTCAGTACTTC. Protein product: CASRMTSGKNIQYF.

This sequence joins TRBV7-9 and TRBJ1-3; D is ambiguous. There are 14 residues in the CDR3. CDR1 is SEHNR, CDR2 FQNEAQ, per germline (reference sequence). Trimming shortened V by 6 bases and J by 0 bases, and 9 bases separated the two germline ends. The CDR3 bases are TGTGCCAGCAGATTACTAAGCTCTGGAAACACCATATATTTT. Amino acids: CASRLLSSGNTIYF.

The genes are TRBV13 and TRBJ2-4; D is possibly TRBD2 (5 bases). The germline V gene encodes CDR1 PRHDT and CDR2 FYEKMQ (reference sequence). With 5 bases removed from V and 5 bases from J, the gap between germline ends came to 22 bases. The CDR3 extends over 17 amino acids. The CDR3 nucleotides are TGTGCCAGCAGCCAACGCGTGAGGAGCGGTAACCAAAACATTCAGTACTTC. It translates to CASSQRVRSGNQNIQYF.

This clonotype has ten or more counts. This chain connects TRBV12-3 or TRBV12-4 to TRBJ2-1; no clear D gene. The ends were cut back, 5 bases at V and 7 bases at J, with 12 bases in the middle. The CDR3 spans 13 residues. In DNA, the CDR3 is TGTGCCAGCAGTCCCATGCGGCAGAATGAGCAGTTCTTC. Protein: CASSPMRQNEQFF.

The rearrangement links TRBV5-1 to TRBJ2-5; 12 positions agree with TRBD2. The CDR3 runs 16 residues. Germline V gives CDR1 SGHRS, CDR2 YFSETQ. Trimming removed 4 bases from V and 1 base from J; junction bases left unmatched: 5. The CDR3 sequence is CASSTGLAGTQETQYF. CDR3 coding DNA: TGCGCCAGCAGCACCGGACTAGCGGGGACCCAAGAGACCCAGTACTTC.

This clonotype appeared many times. This sequence joins TRBV6-5 and TRBJ2-7, with D possibly matching TRBD1 (5 bases). The V end was cut by 0 bases, the J end by 0 bases, with 9 bases between. Germline V gene data show CDR1 as MNHEY and CDR2 as SVGAGI. This CDR3 region has 15 residues. This CDR3 reads CASSYSGASSYEQYF. The CDR3 DNA follows: TGTGCCAGCAGTTACTCAGGGGCAAGCTCCTACGAGCAGTACTTC.

This clonotype was seen a handful of times. The chain has TRBV20-1 and TRBJ1-5; TRBD1 agrees at 8 bases. J gave up 2 bases and V 4 bases, and 7 bases lay outside the gene matches. Germline V gives CDR1 DFQATT, CDR2 SNEGSKA (reference sequence). This CDR3 contains 15 residues. CDR3 region: CSAKTGASGNQPQHF. DNA of the CDR3: TGCAGTGCTAAGACAGGGGCGTCGGGCAATCAGCCCCAGCATTTT.

This clonotype was seen more than once but under ten times. V usage is TRBV9 and J usage is TRBJ2-5; the D is unclear. Germline CDR1 reads SGDLS; CDR2 reads YYNGEE. V shed 0 bases and J shed 5 bases, with 11 bases lying between them. The CDR3 totals 14 residues. Here the CDR3 DNA reads TGTGCCAGCAGCGTAGCTTACGCTGGGGAGACCCAGTACTTC. It translates to CASSVAYAGETQYF. The whole variable domain, filled in from reference TRBV9 and TRBJ2-5, reads DSGVTQTPKHLITATGQRVTLRCSPRSGDLSVYWYQQSLDQGLQFLIQYYNGEERAKGNILERFSAQQFPDLHSELNLSSLELGDSALYFCASSVAYAGETQYFGPGTRLLVL.